Listed below are T cell receptor beta chains from one sample, sequenced in a study of brain T cells in children with intractable seizures. The assay was immunoSEQ multiplex PCR, and TCRdb's table has in-frame clones only and misses some. This sample has roughly 64,000 clones; about 96% occur once, and the top ten carry 0.38%. Sequences were derived from peripheral blood, sampled at surgery. All receptors come from a boy under three years old with focal cortical dysplasia and intractable seizures. Both conserved end residues are part of each CDR3. D genes are given only for firm matches. Not every row has a clone size; where given, it reads once, few, many or a size class.

d_gene: TRBD1
abundance: once
v_gene: TRBV14
j_gene: TRBJ2-5
CDR3aa: CASSLIGQGIVETQYF
CDR3nt: TGTGCCAGCAGCCTAATTGGACAGGGTATCGTGGAGACCCAGTACTTC

d_gene: NA
abundance: NA
v_gene: TRBV4-3
j_gene: TRBJ2-2
CDR3aa: CASSQDSAGLTGELFF
CDR3nt: TGCGCCAGCAGCCAAGATTCGGCAGGGCTCACCGGGGAGCTGTTTTTT

d_gene: NA
abundance: NA
v_gene: TRBV19
j_gene: TRBJ1-5
CDR3aa: CASSPSGKGNQPQHF
CDR3nt: TGTGCCAGTAGTCCCTCGGGAAAGGGGAATCAGCCCCAGCATTTT

d_gene: NA
abundance: NA
v_gene: TRBV2
j_gene: TRBJ1-3
CDR3aa: CASSDIVRRNTIYF
CDR3nt: TGTGCCAGCAGTGATATAGTGCGGAGGAACACCATATATTTT

d_gene: TRBD1
abundance: once
v_gene: TRBV12-5
j_gene: TRBJ1-6
CDR3aa: CASGLTAGGYNSPLHF
CDR3nt: TGTGCTAGTGGTTTGACCGCAGGGGGTTATAATTCACCCCTCCACTTT

d_gene: NA
abundance: NA
v_gene: TRBV29-1
j_gene: TRBJ1-1
CDR3aa: CSVAIRGTANTEAFF
CDR3nt: TGCAGCGTTGCCATTCGGGGAACAGCAAACACTGAAGCTTTCTTT

d_gene: TRBD1
abundance: NA
v_gene: TRBV5-1
j_gene: TRBJ2-7
CDR3aa: CASSSGTGPSNEQYF
CDR3nt: TGCGCCAGCAGCTCCGGGACAGGGCCTTCTAACGAGCAGTACTTC

d_gene: NA
abundance: NA
v_gene: TRBV3-1/TRBV3-2
j_gene: TRBJ2-2
CDR3aa: CASSQEASGLPGELFF
CDR3nt: TGTGCCAGCAGCCAAGAGGCTTCGGGGTTGCCCGGGGAGCTGTTTTTT

d_gene: NA
abundance: NA
v_gene: TRBV20-1
j_gene: TRBJ2-1
CDR3aa: CSARDEDEQFF
CDR3nt: TGCAGTGCTAGAGATGAAGATGAGCAGTTCTTC

d_gene: NA
abundance: once
v_gene: TRBV6-5
j_gene: TRBJ1-2
CDR3aa: CATSPGSGRYGYTF
CDR3nt: TGTGCCACCTCCCCGGGTTCGGGGCGCTATGGCTACACCTTC

d_gene: TRBD2
abundance: NA
v_gene: TRBV5-1
j_gene: TRBJ2-5
CDR3aa: CASSRGGTRPETQYF
CDR3nt: TGCGCCAGCAGCCGCGGGGGGACACGGCCTGAGACCCAGTACTTC

d_gene: NA
abundance: NA
v_gene: TRBV6-2/TRBV6-3
j_gene: TRBJ2-2
CDR3aa: CASSYSRVGTGELFF
CDR3nt: TGTGCCAGCAGTTACTCCCGGGTTGGGACCGGGGAGCTGTTTTTT

d_gene: TRBD1
abundance: NA
v_gene: TRBV9
j_gene: TRBJ2-1
CDR3aa: CASSTTGANEQFF
CDR3nt: TGTGCCAGCAGCACGACAGGGGCCAATGAGCAGTTCTTC

d_gene: NA
abundance: NA
v_gene: TRBV5-4
j_gene: TRBJ2-1
CDR3aa: CASSLRLSSYNEQFF
CDR3nt: TGTGCCAGCAGCTTGAGACTAAGCTCCTACAATGAGCAGTTCTTC

d_gene: TRBD2
abundance: NA
v_gene: TRBV5-1
j_gene: TRBJ2-5
CDR3aa: CASSLAGKETQYF
CDR3nt: TGCGCCAGCAGCCTAGCGGGGAAAGAGACCCAGTACTTC

d_gene: NA
abundance: NA
v_gene: TRBV7-2
j_gene: TRBJ2-7
CDR3aa: CASSLAPFSSYEQYF
CDR3nt: TGTGCCAGCAGCTTAGCGCCCTTTAGCTCCTACGAGCAGTACTTC

d_gene: NA
abundance: NA
v_gene: TRBV4-1
j_gene: TRBJ1-1
CDR3aa: CASRSAGGNTEAFF
CDR3nt: TGCGCCAGCAGGTCCGCTGGGGGTAACACTGAAGCTTTCTTT

d_gene: NA
abundance: NA
v_gene: TRBV3-1/TRBV3-2
j_gene: TRBJ1-3
CDR3aa: CASSHWGLGGNTIYF
CDR3nt: TGTGCCAGCAGTCATTGGGGACTAGGCGGAAACACCATATATTTT

d_gene: NA
abundance: once
v_gene: TRBV28
j_gene: TRBJ2-7
CDR3aa: CASSLFQGSGYEQYF
CDR3nt: TGTGCCAGCAGTTTGTTCCAGGGGTCGGGGTACGAGCAGTACTTC

d_gene: NA
abundance: NA
v_gene: TRBV5-5
j_gene: TRBJ1-1
CDR3aa: CASSPTAGNTEAFF
CDR3nt: TGTGCCAGCAGCCCAACGGCGGGGAACACTGAAGCTTTCTTT

d_gene: TRBD1
abundance: NA
v_gene: TRBV5-1
j_gene: TRBJ2-7
CDR3aa: CASSLGDRAEQYF
CDR3nt: TGCGCCAGCAGCTTGGGGGACAGGGCCGAGCAGTACTTC

d_gene: NA
abundance: NA
v_gene: TRBV4-1
j_gene: TRBJ1-5
CDR3aa: CASSQDGQPQHF
CDR3nt: TGCGCCAGCAGCCAAGATGGACAGCCCCAGCATTTT